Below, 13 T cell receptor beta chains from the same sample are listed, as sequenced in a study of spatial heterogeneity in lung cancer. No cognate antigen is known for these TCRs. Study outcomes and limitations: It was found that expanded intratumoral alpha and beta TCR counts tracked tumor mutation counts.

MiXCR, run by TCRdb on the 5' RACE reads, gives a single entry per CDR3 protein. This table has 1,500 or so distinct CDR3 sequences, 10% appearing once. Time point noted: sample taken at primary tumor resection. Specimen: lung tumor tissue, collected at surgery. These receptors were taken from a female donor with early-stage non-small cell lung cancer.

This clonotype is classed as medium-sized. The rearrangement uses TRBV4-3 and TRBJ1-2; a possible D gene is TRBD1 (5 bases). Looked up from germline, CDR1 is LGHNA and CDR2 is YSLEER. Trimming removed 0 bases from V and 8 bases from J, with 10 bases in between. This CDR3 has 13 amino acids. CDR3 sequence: CASSQDRDGGYTF. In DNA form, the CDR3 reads TGCGCCAGCAGCCAAGATAGGGACGGAGGCTACACCTTC.

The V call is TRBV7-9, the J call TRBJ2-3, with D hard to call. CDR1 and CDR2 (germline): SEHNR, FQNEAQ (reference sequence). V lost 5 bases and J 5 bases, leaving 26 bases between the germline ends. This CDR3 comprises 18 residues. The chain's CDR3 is CASSPPIGGPVPGDTQYF. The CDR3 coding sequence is TGTGCCAGCAGCCCTCCGATTGGCGGCCCCGTCCCTGGAGATACGCAGTATTTT.

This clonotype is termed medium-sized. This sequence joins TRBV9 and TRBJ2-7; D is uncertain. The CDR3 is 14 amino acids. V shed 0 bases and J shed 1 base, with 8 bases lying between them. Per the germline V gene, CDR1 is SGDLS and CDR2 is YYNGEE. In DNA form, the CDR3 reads TGTGCCAGCAGCGTAGATCCCGGTTCCTACGAGCAGTACTTC. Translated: CASSVDPGSYEQYF.

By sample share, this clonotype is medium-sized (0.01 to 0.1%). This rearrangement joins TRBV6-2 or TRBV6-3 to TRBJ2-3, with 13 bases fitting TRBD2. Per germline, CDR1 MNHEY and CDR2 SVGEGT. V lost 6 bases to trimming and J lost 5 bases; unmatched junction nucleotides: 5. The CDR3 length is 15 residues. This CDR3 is CASSTSGRGIDTQYF. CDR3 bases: TGTGCCAGCAGCACTAGCGGGAGGGGGATAGATACGCAGTATTTT.

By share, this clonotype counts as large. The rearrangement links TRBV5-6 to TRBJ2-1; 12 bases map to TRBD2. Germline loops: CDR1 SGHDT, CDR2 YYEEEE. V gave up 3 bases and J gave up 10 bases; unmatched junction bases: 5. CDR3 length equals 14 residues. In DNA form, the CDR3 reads TGTGCCAGCAGCTGGACTAGCGGGACTGGGGAGCAGTTCTTC. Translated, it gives CASSWTSGTGEQFF.

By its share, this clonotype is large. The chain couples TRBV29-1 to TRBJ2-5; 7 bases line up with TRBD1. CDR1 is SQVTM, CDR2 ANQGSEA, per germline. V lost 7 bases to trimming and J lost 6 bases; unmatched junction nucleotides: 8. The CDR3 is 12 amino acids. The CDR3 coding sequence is TGCAGCGCAGGGCCAGGGGGACAGACCCAGTACTTC. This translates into CSAGPGGQTQYF.

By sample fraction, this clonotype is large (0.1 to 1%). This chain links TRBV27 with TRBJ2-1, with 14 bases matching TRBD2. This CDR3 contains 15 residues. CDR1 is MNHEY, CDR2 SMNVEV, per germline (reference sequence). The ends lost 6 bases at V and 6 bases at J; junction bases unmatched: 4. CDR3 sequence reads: CASSAGTSGGNEQFF. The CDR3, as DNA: TGTGCCAGCAGCGCTGGGACTAGCGGGGGCAATGAGCAGTTCTTC.

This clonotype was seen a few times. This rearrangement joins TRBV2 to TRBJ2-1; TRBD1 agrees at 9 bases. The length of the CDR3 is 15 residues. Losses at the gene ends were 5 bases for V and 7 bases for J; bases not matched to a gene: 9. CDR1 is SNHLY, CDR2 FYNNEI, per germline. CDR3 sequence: CASSYRGPYGNEQFF. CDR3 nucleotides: TGTGCCAGCAGTTACAGGGGGCCGTATGGTAATGAGCAGTTCTTC.

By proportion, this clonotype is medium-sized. As DNA, the CDR3 is TGTGCCAGCAGCGAGGGGAGCACAGATACGCAGTATTTT. This gives the protein CASSEGSTDTQYF. The chain employs TRBV5-5 and TRBJ2-3; D may match TRBD1 or TRBD2 (5 bases each). The CDR3 is made up of 13 amino acids. The germline gives CDR1 SGHKS, CDR2 YYEKEE (reference sequence). The V end lost 4 bases, the J end lost 0 bases, and 6 bases lay between the germline ends.

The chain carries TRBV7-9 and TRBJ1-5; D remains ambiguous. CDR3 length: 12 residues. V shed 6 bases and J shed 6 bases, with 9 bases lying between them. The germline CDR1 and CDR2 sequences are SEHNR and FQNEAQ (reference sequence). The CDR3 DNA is TGTGCCAGCAGTAGGCTTGGTCAGCCCCAGCATTTT. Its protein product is CASSRLGQPQHF.

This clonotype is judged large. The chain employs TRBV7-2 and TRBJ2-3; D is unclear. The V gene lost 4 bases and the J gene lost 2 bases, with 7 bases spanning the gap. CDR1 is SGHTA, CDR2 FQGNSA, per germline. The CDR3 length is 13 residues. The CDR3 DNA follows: TGTGCCAGCAGCTCCCTAGACACAGATACGCAGTATTTT. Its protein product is CASSSLDTDTQYF.

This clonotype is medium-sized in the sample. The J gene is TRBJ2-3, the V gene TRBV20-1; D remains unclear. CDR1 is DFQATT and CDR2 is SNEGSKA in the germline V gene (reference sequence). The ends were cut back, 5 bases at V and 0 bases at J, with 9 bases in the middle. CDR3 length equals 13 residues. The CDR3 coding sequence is TGCAGTGCTGCCCCCCCTAGCACAGATACGCAGTATTTT. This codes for CSAAPPSTDTQYF.

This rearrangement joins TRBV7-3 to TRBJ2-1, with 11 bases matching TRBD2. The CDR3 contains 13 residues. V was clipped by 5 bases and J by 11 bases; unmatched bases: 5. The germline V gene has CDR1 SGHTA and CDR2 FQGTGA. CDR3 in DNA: TGTGCCAGCAGCATTGGACTAGCGGGTCAGCAGTTCTTC. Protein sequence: CASSIGLAGQQFF.